A single T cell receptor (beta chain) is shown here with its context. Its target is unknown. The source of the sample is a study of identical twins. Points from the study as a whole: Cross-sectional statistics underpinned the conclusions; the same donors were not followed.

CDR1 and CDR2 from the germline V gene are KGHDR and SFDVKD. V dropped 1 base and J dropped 3; count of bases not matched to a gene: 4. The CDR3 length is 16 residues. TCRdb fed the 5' RACE reads into MiXCR, producing one record per CDR3 protein. This table has more than 1.5 million distinct CDR3 sequences, 32% appearing once. The rearrangement uses TRBV24-1 and TRBJ2-3, with TRBD1 matching over 9 bases. The source material was cord blood. The receptor comes from a newborn girl in good health. The CDR3 region is CATSDFGTGSTDTQYF. CDR3 DNA sequence: TGTGCCACCAGTGATTTCGGGACAGGGAGTACAGATACGCAGTATTTT.